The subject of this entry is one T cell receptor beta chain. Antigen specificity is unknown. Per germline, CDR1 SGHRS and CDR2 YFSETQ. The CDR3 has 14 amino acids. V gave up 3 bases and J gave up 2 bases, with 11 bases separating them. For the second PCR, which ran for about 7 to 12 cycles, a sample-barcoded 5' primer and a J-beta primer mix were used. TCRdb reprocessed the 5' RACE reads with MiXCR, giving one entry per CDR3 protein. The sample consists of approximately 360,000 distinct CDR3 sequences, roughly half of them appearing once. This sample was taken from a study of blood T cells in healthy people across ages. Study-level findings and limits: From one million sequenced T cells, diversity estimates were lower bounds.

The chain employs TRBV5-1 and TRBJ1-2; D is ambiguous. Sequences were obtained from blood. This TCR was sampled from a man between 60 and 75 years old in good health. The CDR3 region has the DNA TGCGCCAGCAGCTGGACGGCGTCCAACTATGGCTACACCTTC. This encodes CASSWTASNYGYTF.